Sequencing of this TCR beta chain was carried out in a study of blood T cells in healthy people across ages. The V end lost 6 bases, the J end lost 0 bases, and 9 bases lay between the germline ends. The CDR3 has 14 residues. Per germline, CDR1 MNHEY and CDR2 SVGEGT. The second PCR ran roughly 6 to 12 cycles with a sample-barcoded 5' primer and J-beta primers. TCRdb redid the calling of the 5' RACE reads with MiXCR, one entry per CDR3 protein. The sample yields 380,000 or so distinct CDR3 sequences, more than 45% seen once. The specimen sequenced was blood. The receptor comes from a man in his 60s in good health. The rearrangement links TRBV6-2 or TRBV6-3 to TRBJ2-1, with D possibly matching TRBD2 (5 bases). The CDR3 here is CASRAGLSYNEQFF. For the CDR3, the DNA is TGTGCCAGCAGGGCGGGCCTCTCCTACAATGAGCAGTTCTTC.